This T cell receptor (beta chain) was captured in a study of TIL therapy for anti-PD-1-resistant metastatic lung cancer (dated by TCRdb to the early 2020s). For context, the study as a whole: Before any PD-1/PD-L1 blockade was given, tumors were harvested, nivolumab was then administered, and patients who progressed went on to receive lymphodepletion, an infusion of expanded TIL, and IL-2. The cohort was predominantly lung adenocarcinoma, with a few EGFR-mutant and two ALK-rearranged tumors, and half of patients were current or former smokers. T cell receptor beta sequencing of tumor and peripheral blood served to follow clonotypes across the tumor, the expanded TIL product, and serial blood samples. Across the cohort, whole-exome sequencing showed a median non-synonymous tumor mutation burden of roughly 1.5 mutations per megabase. A median age of around 58 years (range roughly 35-80) and a median tumor PD-L1 proportion score of 6% were recorded among enrolled patients. The paper's findings and limits, for the study overall: Clonotypes from the infused TIL partially replaced the baseline peripheral repertoire and then declined over months, and persistence showed no apparent association with response. Because the cohort was highly selected, with more treatment-naive, never-smoker and oncogene-addicted patients than is typical, generalizability is limited. The study protocol defined all tumor marker inferences as exploratory.

Note on this clone: This clone's antigen is unknown. There are no base qualities to consult, and no much larger clone falls within one base.

TCR beta CDR3 regions were amplified from genomic DNA by bias-controlled multiplex PCR with the immunoSEQ v3 hsTCRB kit. TCR libraries were sequenced on an Illumina NextSeq 500 to around 2.2 million read pairs for survey level or roughly 5-6.5 million for deep level. In the original analysis: V, D and J genes were assigned, non-productive sequences were removed, and clonality was reported by immunoSEQ Analyzer software. Repertoires were compared by productive Simpson clonality and by the Morisita overlap index of productive TRB rearrangements between infused TIL and blood. For each clone in blood, the absolute clonotype count was estimated by multiplying the lymphocyte count by the CD3+ fraction and by the clone's productive frequency. This is the immuneACCESS table as TCRdb keeps it, with only in-frame sequences that have V and J called. A part of the clones is gone; compared with another copy, unresolved V genes explain less than half, and the rest is unexplained. D and trimming come from the DNA, and the V and J calls and clone size come from that table. The sample profile shows about 59,000 clones; around four fifths of them were found once. The ten largest make up about 2% of the sample.

According to the study, the label for this sample's time point signals: pre-treatment sample, taken before nivolumab and TIL therapy. Adults with stage 4 NSCLC were enrolled from October 2017 to January 2020 in a dual-center phase I trial. The samples were drawn from an open-label, single-arm phase I trial testing tumor-infiltrating lymphocyte therapy combined with nivolumab in advanced non-small cell lung cancer. Blood mononuclear cells from EDTA tubes were separated on a Ficoll gradient and snap-frozen as pellets, and DNA was extracted from the cells using a Qiagen mini-prep kit. Trimmed from V: 4 bases; trimmed from J: 3 bases; junction bases lacking a gene match: 1. For CDR1 and CDR2, the germline V gene lists LGHNA and YSLEER. The CDR3 sequence holds 15 residues, the cysteine and phenylalanine included. CDR3 DNA is the only sequence kept; it has 45 bases, read in frame from the first base.

The sequences come from blood, collected at baseline. The chain couples TRBV4-3 to TRBJ1-5, with TRBD1 matching 12 junction bases. The receptor comes from a person aged 25-79 years with non-small cell lung cancer. CDR3 sequence: CASSRDRGHNQPQHF. Read as DNA, the sequence is TGCGCCAGCAGCCGGGACAGGGGGCACAATCAGCCCCAGCATTTT.